The sequence of this T cell receptor beta chain was determined in a study of graft-versus-host responses after intestinal transplantation. Looking at the study overall: Each patient got anti-thymocyte globulin induction, then tacrolimus and steroids for approximately 3 years.

In the case of this clone: What it recognizes is unknown.

Between the trimmed V and J ends, which lost 4 bases and 3 bases, there was a span of 13 bases. This CDR3 has 14 amino acids. The germline gives CDR1 SGHAT, CDR2 FQNNGV. Sequencing was performed with immunoSEQ multiplex PCR; in TCRdb, only in-frame clones are kept and a portion is missing. The table shows about 120,000 clones, with roughly 91% occurring only once. Whole-study findings and limits: Peak circulating GvH clone levels were associated with early post-transplant HvG declines. Investigators detected GvH clones in recipient marrow, with some emerging earlier in ileum or blood.

The rearrangement uses TRBV11-2 and TRBJ2-7; D is unresolved. The origin of this receptor is a human donor who received an intestinal transplant. The sequencing here drew on unstimulated CD4+ T cells sorted from spleen or lymph node cells, taken before intestinal transplant. The CDR3 bases are TGTGCCAGCAGCTGGGAAGACCTGGGCTACGAGCAGTACTTC. Translated: CASSWEDLGYEQYF.